A single sample is the source of the 16 T cell receptor beta chains below, sequenced in a study of shared clonotypes between healthy human individuals. Clones were sequenced by immunoSEQ multiplex PCR, and TCRdb holds only the in-frame ones, with some missing. This table holds around 650,000 clones, 96% found once. Positive CCR7 selection of CD45RO-negative cells yielded the naive CD8 cells, and terminally differentiated effector memory CD45RA+ cells were excluded. Sequencing used naive CD8+ T cells sorted from blood. Receptor source: a woman aged 25 to 39 in good health.

J is TRBJ1-4 and V is TRBV4-1; 8 bases map to TRBD1. There are 16 residues in the CDR3. CDR1 and CDR2 (germline): MGHRA, YSYEKL. V lost 4 bases and J lost 1; bases outside the gene matches: 5. The CDR3, as DNA: TGCGCCAGCAGCCTAGGGACAGGCCTAACTAATGAAAAACTGTTTTTT. Amino acid sequence: CASSLGTGLTNEKLFF.

The chain uses TRBV28 and TRBJ2-7, with TRBD1 matching over 11 bases. The CDR3 sequence is 14 residues long. Germline CDR1 MDHEN, CDR2 SYDVKM. The V and J ends lost 1 base and 6 bases, in that order; junction bases with no gene match: 2. CDR3 DNA sequence: TGTGCCAGCAGTTTATCGGGGACAGGGGGCGAGCAGTACTTC. Translation gives CASSLSGTGGEQYF.

The V gene is TRBV19, the J gene TRBJ2-3; TRBD2 aligns across 7 bases. V shed 4 bases and J 6 bases; nucleotides not matched to a gene: 13. Germline-derived CDR1 and CDR2 are LNHDA and SQIVND (reference sequence). The length of the CDR3 is 16 residues. CDR3 protein: CASSTLNSGLADTQYF. CDR3 nucleotides: TGTGCCAGTAGTACGTTGAATAGCGGGCTCGCCGATACGCAGTATTTT.

CDR3 sequence (DNA): TGTGCCAGCAGCGGACCAGACTTGACTAGTCGGGGGTCTCGACCCTACAATGAGCAGTTCTTC. Translating gives CASSGPDLTSRGSRPYNEQFF. The rearrangement uses TRBV2 and TRBJ2-1, with a tentative D call TRBD2 (6 bases). The CDR3 is 21 amino acids. Trimming pared 6 bases from V and 2 bases from J, leaving 32 bases between. The germline V gene has CDR1 SNHLY and CDR2 FYNNEI.

This sequence joins TRBV9 and TRBJ2-2, with 8 nucleotides matching TRBD1. The CDR3 length is 14 residues. The germline V gene has CDR1 SGDLS and CDR2 YYNGEE. The V and J ends lost 3 bases and 7 bases, in that order; junction bases with no gene match: 5. Here the CDR3 DNA reads TGTGCCAGCAGCGGGAAGACAGGGGACGGGGAGCTGTTTTTT. Amino acid sequence: CASSGKTGDGELFF.

This chain joins TRBV9 and TRBJ2-1, with a tentative D call TRBD1 (6 bases). CDR3 length: 15 residues. Germline-derived CDR1 and CDR2 are SGDLS and YYNGEE. With 0 bases removed from V and 6 bases from J, the gap between germline ends came to 13 bases. The CDR3 protein is CASSVDSRGLNEQFF. In DNA, the CDR3 is TGTGCCAGCAGCGTAGACAGCAGGGGTCTCAATGAGCAGTTCTTC.

V is TRBV11-2 and J is TRBJ2-5, with D tentatively TRBD1 (5 bases). The CDR3 extends over 16 amino acids. Germline assignment: CDR1 SGHAT and CDR2 FQNNGV. V shed 2 bases and J shed 3 bases, with 16 bases lying between them. In DNA form, the CDR3 reads TGTGCCAGCAGCTTAATGCCAAACCTCAGGGAAGAGACCCAGTACTTC. This sequence encodes CASSLMPNLREETQYF.

This clone has a single count. The V call is TRBV27, the J call TRBJ2-6; D not resolved. The V gene's germline CDR1 is MNHEY and CDR2 SMNVEV (reference sequence). With 4 bases removed from V and 2 bases from J, the gap between germline ends came to 6 bases. CDR3 length: 14 residues. CDR3 coding DNA: TGTGCCAGCAGTTCCCTTCCTGGGGCCAACGTCCTGACTTTC. It yields the protein CASSSLPGANVLTF.

This clone showed up just once. V and J are TRBV6-6 and TRBJ2-3, with 8 bases aligning to TRBD2. In germline, CDR1 is MNHNY, CDR2 SVGAGI (reference sequence). Unmatched junction bases numbered 3, after V lost 0 bases and J lost 1 base. The CDR3 is 16 residues long. CDR3 loop: CASSYSWRGGTDTQYF. The CDR3 nucleotides are TGTGCCAGCAGTTACTCCTGGCGGGGGGGCACAGATACGCAGTATTTT.

Regarding this clone: Other nucleotide sequences from this sample produce the same CDR3. The V call is TRBV27, the J call TRBJ2-7; D ambiguous. Trimming took off 3 bases at V and 1 base at J, with 7 bases between the two ends. Germline V gene sequence: CDR1 MNHEY, CDR2 SMNVEV (reference sequence). CDR3 length: 13 residues. Here the CDR3 reads CASSFGRSYEQYF. CDR3 DNA sequence: TGTGCCAGCAGTTTTGGGCGATCCTACGAGCAGTACTTC.

V gene TRBV5-8 combines with J gene TRBJ2-5; D gene uncertain. This CDR3 contains 14 residues. Germline values: CDR1 SGHTS, CDR2 YDEGEE. V shed 2 bases and J shed 1 base, with 9 bases lying between them. As DNA, the CDR3 is TGTGCCAGCAGCTTAACGGAGCTCCAAGAGACCCAGTACTTC. Translating gives CASSLTELQETQYF.

As to this clone: Other DNA sequences from this sample encode an identical CDR3 as well. CDR3 DNA sequence: TGTGCCAGCAGCAGGATCAATGAGCAGTTCTTC. This translates into CASSRINEQFF. V usage is TRBV5-4 and J usage is TRBJ2-1; no reliable D call. CDR1 is SGHNT, CDR2 YYREEE, per germline (reference sequence). The length of the CDR3 is 11 residues. V dropped 4 bases and J dropped 6 bases, with 5 bases sitting between them.

CDR3 sequence reads: CASSLAAEEIGNQPQHF. CDR3 in DNA: TGTGCCAGCAGTTTAGCGGCAGAAGAGATTGGCAATCAGCCCCAGCATTTT. The V call is TRBV28, the J call TRBJ1-5; D remains unclear. The ends were cut back, 2 bases at V and 2 bases at J, with 16 bases in the middle. The CDR3 covers 17 residues. Germline CDR1 is MDHEN and CDR2 is SYDVKM. The whole variable domain, remainder taken from reference TRBV28 and TRBJ1-5, is DVKVTQSSRYLVKRTGEKVFLECVQDMDHENMFWYRQDPGLGLRLIYFSYDVKMKEKGDIPEGYSVSREKKERFSLILESASTNQTSMYLCASSLAAEEIGNQPQHFGDGTRLSIL.

The CDR3 DNA is TGTGCCAGCAGTTACTCTACAGGCTATGGCTACACCTTC. Its translation is CASSYSTGYGYTF. This chain uses TRBV6-6 with TRBJ1-2; D perhaps matches TRBD1 (5 bases). Germline CDR1 MNHNY, CDR2 SVGAGI (reference sequence). The length of the CDR3 is 13 residues. Trimming stripped 0 bases from V and 4 bases from J, with 6 bases between.

The chain is built from TRBV9 and TRBJ2-7; D may be TRBD2 (5 bases). The germline CDR1 and CDR2 sequences are SGDLS and YYNGEE. The CDR3 runs 14 residues. Trimming stripped 2 bases from V and 5 bases from J, with 14 bases between. The CDR3 DNA is TGTGCCAGCAGCGTCCGAGGGTTCGACCACGAGCAGTACTTC. It yields the protein CASSVRGFDHEQYF.

The chain joins TRBV28 to TRBJ1-1; D gene unclear. Looked up from germline, CDR1 is MDHEN and CDR2 is SYDVKM. The CDR3 runs 16 residues. V lost 3 bases to trimming and J lost 0 bases, with 14 bases between them. The CDR3: CASSLSLGSVNTEAFF. The CDR3, as DNA: TGTGCCAGCAGTTTGTCTCTCGGGTCCGTGAACACTGAAGCTTTCTTT.